What follows describes a single T cell receptor beta chain. Its antigen is currently unknown. Germline CDR1 and CDR2: KGHSH and LQKENI. CDR3 length: 15 amino acids. The V end was cut by 0 bases, the J end by 3 bases, with 9 bases between. Assay used: immunoSEQ multiplex PCR; TCRdb lists only in-frame clones, some missing. Counted here are 200,000 to 250,000 clones, about four fifths occurring once; the ten biggest clones make up about 10%. The data derive from a study of cytotoxic CD8 clonotypes in ibrutinib-treated CLL. Study details: Patient counts were around 12 relapsed/refractory, roughly 15 treatment-naive and about 18 IGHV unmutated.

Regarding the study as a whole: Clonality (at baseline) was higher than in age-matched healthy donors and tracked circulating CD8+ T-cell counts. There were differences in sampling times between sustained-remission and progressing patients. Treatment left the uncommon public clonotypes either contracted or stable in frequency.

This clonotype originated in a human donor with chronic lymphocytic leukemia. The rearrangement links TRBV18 to TRBJ1-3, with a possible D match to TRBD1 (5 bases). The sample consisted of PBMCs, taken after 12 months of ibrutinib treatment. In DNA form, the CDR3 reads TGTGCCAGCTCACCACCTGTGGGGGATGGAAACACCATATATTTT. Its protein product is CASSPPVGDGNTIYF.